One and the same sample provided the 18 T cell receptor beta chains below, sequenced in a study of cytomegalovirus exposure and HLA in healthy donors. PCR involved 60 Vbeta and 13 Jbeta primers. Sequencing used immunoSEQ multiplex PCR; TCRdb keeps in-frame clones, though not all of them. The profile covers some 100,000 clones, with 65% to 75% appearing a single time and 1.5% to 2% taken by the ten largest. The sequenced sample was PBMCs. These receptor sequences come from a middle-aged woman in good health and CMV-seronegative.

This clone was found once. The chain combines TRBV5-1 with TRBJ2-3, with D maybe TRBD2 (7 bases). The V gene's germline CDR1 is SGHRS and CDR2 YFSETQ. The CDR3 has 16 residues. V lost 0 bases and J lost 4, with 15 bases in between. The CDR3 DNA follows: TGCGCCAGCAGCTTGGCCGCGGGGGCGGGGGCAGATACGCAGTATTTT. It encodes CASSLAAGAGADTQYF.

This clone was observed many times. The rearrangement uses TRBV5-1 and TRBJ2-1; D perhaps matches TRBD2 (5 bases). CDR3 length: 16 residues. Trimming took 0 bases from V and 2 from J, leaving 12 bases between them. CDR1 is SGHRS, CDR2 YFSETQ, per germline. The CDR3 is CASSLARAVPYNEQFF. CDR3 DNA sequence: TGCGCCAGCAGCTTGGCCAGAGCGGTCCCCTACAATGAGCAGTTCTTC.

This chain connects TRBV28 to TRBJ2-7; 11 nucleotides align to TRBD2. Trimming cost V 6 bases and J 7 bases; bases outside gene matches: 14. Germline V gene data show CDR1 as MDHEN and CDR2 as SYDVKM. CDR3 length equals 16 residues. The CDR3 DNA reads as TGTGCCAGCAGAACCACTAGCGGGAGACCCCGGGGTGAGCAGTACTTC. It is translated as CASRTTSGRPRGEQYF.

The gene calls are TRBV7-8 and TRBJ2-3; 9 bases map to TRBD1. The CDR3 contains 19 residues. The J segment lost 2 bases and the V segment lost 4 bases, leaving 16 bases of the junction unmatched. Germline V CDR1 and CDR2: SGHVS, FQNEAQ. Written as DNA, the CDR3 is TGTGCCAGCAGCTCCTACCCGGGACAGGGCGACTACGCCACAGATACGCAGTATTTT. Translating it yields CASSSYPGQGDYATDTQYF. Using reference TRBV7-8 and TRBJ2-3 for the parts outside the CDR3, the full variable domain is GAGVSQSPRYKVAKRGQDVALRCDPISGHVSLFWYQQALGQGPEFLTYFQNEAQLDKSGLPSDRFFAERPEGSVSTLKIQRTQQEDSAVYLCASSSYPGQGDYATDTQYFGPGTRLTVL.

CDR3 coding DNA: TGTGCCAGCAGCCGAGGAAGGGGACAGCGATACAATGAGCAGTTCTTC. This translates into CASSRGRGQRYNEQFF. The rearrangement links TRBV11-1 to TRBJ2-1; 7 bases line up with TRBD1. CDR3 length equals 16 residues. CDR1 and CDR2 (germline): SGHAT, FQDESV (reference sequence). With V trimmed by 5 bases and J by 4 bases, 11 bases remained unmatched.

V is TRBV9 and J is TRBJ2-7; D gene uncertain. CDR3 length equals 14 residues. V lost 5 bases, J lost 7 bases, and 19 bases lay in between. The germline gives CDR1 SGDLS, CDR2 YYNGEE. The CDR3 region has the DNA TGTGCCAGCAGTTCTAAAGAGGCGAGAAAGGAGCAGTACTTC. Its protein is CASSSKEARKEQYF.

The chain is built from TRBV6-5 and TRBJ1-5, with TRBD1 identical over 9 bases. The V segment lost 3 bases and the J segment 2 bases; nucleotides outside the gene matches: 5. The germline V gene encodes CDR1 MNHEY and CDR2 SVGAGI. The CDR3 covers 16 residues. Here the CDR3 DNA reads TGTGCCAGCAGTTATTTCCGGGACAGGGGCAATCAGCCCCAGCATTTT. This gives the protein CASSYFRDRGNQPQHF.

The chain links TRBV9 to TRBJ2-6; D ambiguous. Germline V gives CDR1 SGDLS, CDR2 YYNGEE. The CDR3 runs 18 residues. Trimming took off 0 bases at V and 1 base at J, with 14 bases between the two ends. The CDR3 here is CASSVVPQAVSGANVLTF. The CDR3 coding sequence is TGTGCCAGCAGCGTAGTACCCCAGGCCGTGTCTGGGGCCAACGTCCTGACTTTC.

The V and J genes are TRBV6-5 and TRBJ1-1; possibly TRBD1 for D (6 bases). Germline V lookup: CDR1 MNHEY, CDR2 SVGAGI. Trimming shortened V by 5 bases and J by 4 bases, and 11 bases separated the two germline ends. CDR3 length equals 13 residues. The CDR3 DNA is TGTGCCAGCAGTATAGGGGGTTCCACTGAAGCTTTCTTT. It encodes CASSIGGSTEAFF.

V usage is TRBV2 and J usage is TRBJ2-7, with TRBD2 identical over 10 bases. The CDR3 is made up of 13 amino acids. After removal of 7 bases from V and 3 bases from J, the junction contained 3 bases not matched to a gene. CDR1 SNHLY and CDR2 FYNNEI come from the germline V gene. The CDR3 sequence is CASTGTSDYEQYF. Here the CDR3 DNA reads TGTGCCAGCACAGGGACTAGCGACTACGAGCAGTACTTC.

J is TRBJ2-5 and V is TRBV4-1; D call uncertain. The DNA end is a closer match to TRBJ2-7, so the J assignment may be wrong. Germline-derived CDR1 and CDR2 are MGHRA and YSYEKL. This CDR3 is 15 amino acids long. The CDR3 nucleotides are TGCGCCAGCAGCCCTTCTACGTTGAGGTCCTACGAGCAGTACTTC. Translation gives CASSPSTLRSYEQYF.

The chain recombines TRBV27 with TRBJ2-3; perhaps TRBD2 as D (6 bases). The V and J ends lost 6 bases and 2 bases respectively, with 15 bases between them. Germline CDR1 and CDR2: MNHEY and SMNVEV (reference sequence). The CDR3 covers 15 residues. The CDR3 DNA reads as TGTGCCAGCAGAGCAGCGGGCGTCGCCACAGATACGCAGTATTTT. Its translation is CASRAAGVATDTQYF.

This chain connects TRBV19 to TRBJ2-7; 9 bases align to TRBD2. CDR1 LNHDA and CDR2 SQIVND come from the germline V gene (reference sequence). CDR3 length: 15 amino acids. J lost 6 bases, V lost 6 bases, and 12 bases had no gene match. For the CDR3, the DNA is TGTGCCAGTAGCAGGAATAGCGGGAGCTCAGGCGAGCAGTACTTC. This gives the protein CASSRNSGSSGEQYF. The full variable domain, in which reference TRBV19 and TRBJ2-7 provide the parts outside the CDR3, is DGGITQSPKYLFRKEGQNVTLSCEQNLNHDAMYWYRQDPGQGLRLIYYSQIVNDFQKGDIAEGYSVSREKKESFPLTVTSAQKNPTAFYLCASSRNSGSSGEQYFGPGTRLTVT.

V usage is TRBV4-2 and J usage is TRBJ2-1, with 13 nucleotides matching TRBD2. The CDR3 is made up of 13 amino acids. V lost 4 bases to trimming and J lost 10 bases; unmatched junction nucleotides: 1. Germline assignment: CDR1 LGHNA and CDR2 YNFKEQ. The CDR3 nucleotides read TGTGCCAGCAGCCCGGGACTAGCGGGAGAGCAGTTCTTC. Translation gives CASSPGLAGEQFF.

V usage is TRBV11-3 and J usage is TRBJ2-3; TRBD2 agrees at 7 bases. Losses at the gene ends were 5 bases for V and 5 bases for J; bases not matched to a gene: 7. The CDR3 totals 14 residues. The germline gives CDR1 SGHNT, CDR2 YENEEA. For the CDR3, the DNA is TGTGCCAGCAGCCGTGGCGGGAGTGAAGATACGCAGTATTTT. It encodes CASSRGGSEDTQYF.

The CDR3 bases are TGTGCCAGCTCAACGACTACCGGACTTATCACAGATACGCAGTATTTT. Translation: CASSTTTGLITDTQYF. V gene TRBV18 combines with J gene TRBJ2-3, with D tentatively TRBD2 (5 bases). Between the trimmed V and J ends, which lost 5 bases and 2 bases, there was a span of 17 bases. The CDR3 is made up of 16 amino acids. The germline V gene has CDR1 KGHSH and CDR2 LQKENI.

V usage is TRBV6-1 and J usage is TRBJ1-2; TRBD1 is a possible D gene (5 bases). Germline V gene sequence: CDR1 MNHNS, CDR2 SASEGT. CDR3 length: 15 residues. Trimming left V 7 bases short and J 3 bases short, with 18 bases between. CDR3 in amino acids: CASNSFGGGDYGYTF. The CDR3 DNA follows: TGTGCCAGCAACTCATTCGGGGGGGGAGACTATGGCTACACCTTC.

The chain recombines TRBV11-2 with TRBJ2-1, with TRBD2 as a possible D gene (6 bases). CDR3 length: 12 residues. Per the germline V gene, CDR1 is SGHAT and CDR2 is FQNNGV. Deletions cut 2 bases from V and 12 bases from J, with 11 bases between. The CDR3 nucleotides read TGTGCCAGCAGCTTACCTCGCGGGGTGCAGTTCTTC. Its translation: CASSLPRGVQFF. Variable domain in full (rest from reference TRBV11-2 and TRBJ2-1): EAGVAQSPRYKIIEKRQSVAFWCNPISGHATLYWYQQILGQGPKLLIQFQNNGVVDDSQLPKDRFSAERLKGVDSTLKIQPAKLEDSAVYLCASSLPRGVQFFGPGTRLTVL.